This T cell receptor beta chain was sequenced in a study of T-cell reconstitution after alpha-beta-depleted transplantation in children. This clonotype has more than one count but fewer than ten. The antigen remains unidentified. An end of the junction does not agree with germline; a read error may underlie this. Points from the study as a whole: T-cell numbers and diversity, one year after transplant, stemmed largely from T cells that were newly produced. After transplant, high TCRbeta diversity at day 60 in some patients arose from surviving recipient T cells and thymic progenitors. About two months after transplant, alpha-beta T cells reportedly came from several hundred expanded graft clones.

The TCRbeta library was prepared with unique molecular identifiers. Using its own MiXCR run on the PCR reads, TCRdb lists one record per CDR3 protein. The top ten hold under 45% of the sample, which has a few hundred thousand distinct CDR3 sequences, 25% to 30% seen once. The sequence was collected from a boy in the first two years of life with Wiskott-Aldrich syndrome, due to receive a stem cell transplant. Sequenced here: PBMCs, sampled before TCRalphabeta/CD19-depleted stem cell transplant.

CDR3 protein: CSAILLGGRNQPEHF. The CDR3 nucleotides read TGCAGTGCTATACTCCTAGGGGGCCGGAATCAGCCCGAGCATTTT. The chain combines TRBV20-1 with TRBJ1-5; TRBD1 matches 7 bases. Germline CDR1 DFQATT, CDR2 SNEGSKA (reference sequence). The CDR3 sequence is 15 residues long.